The 10 T cell receptor beta chains in this list originate from one sample, sequenced in a study of tumor-infiltrating lymphocytes in localized non-small cell lung cancer. The assay was immunoSEQ multiplex PCR, and TCRdb's table has in-frame clones only and misses some. The sample shows fewer than 20,000 clones, 70% to 90% of them seen only once. Sequenced sample: uninvolved lung tissue not adjacent to the tumor. The origin of the receptors is a human donor with non-small cell lung cancer.

The genes are TRBV5-1 and TRBJ2-7, with 13 bases matching TRBD2. Germline loops: CDR1 SGHRS, CDR2 YFSETQ. Trimming at V came to 4 bases and at J to 3 bases, leaving 7 bases not matched to a gene. The CDR3 is made up of 16 amino acids. The CDR3 loop reads CASSGGGTSGIYEQYF. DNA of the CDR3: TGCGCCAGCAGCGGGGGGGGGACTAGCGGGATCTACGAGCAGTACTTC. Together with reference TRBV5-1 and TRBJ2-7, the CDR3 gives the full variable domain: KAGVTQTPRYLIKTRGQQVTLSCSPISGHRSVSWYQQTPGQGLQFLFEYFSETQRNKGNFPGRFSGRQFSNSRSEMNVSTLELGDSALYLCASSGGGTSGIYEQYFGPGTRLTVT.

Only a few counts were recorded for this clone. The CDR3 sequence is CASMAGLAGNEQFF. The CDR3 coding sequence is TGTGCCAGCATGGCGGGGCTAGCGGGAAATGAGCAGTTCTTC. The chain employs TRBV11-2 and TRBJ2-1; 9 bases agree with TRBD2. The V segment lost 7 bases and the J segment 7 bases; nucleotides outside the gene matches: 8. Germline V lookup: CDR1 SGHAT, CDR2 FQNNGV. The CDR3 is 14 residues long.

The rearrangement uses TRBV7-2 and TRBJ2-1, with D hard to call. The CDR3 length is 12 residues. Germline V gives CDR1 SGHTA, CDR2 FQGNSA. Trimming pared 0 bases from V and 8 bases from J, leaving 5 bases between. The CDR3 loop reads CASSLAGYEQFF. The CDR3 nucleotides are TGTGCCAGCAGCTTAGCAGGGTATGAGCAGTTCTTC.

This chain links TRBV7-3 with TRBJ2-6, with 7 bases fitting TRBD2. The CDR3 runs 17 residues. CDR1 is SGHTA, CDR2 FQGTGA, per germline. The junction had 8 bases not matched to a gene; V was cut back by 5 bases and J by 1 base. The CDR3 region is CASSPSSGWSGANVLTF. CDR3 DNA: TGTGCCAGCAGCCCTTCTAGCGGATGGTCTGGGGCCAACGTCCTGACTTTC. Filled out from reference TRBV7-3 and TRBJ2-6, the complete variable domain reads GAGVSQTPSNKVTEKGKYVELRCDPISGHTALYWYRQSLGQGPEFLIYFQGTGAADDSGLPNDRFFAVRPEGSVSTLKIQRTERGDSAVYLCASSPSSGWSGANVLTFGAGSRLTVL.

This clone was recorded only once. The rearrangement uses TRBV7-2 and TRBJ1-2; D is unresolved. The CDR3 consists of 15 residues. CDR1 and CDR2 (germline): SGHTA, FQGNSA. The V gene lost 1 base and the J gene lost 7 bases, with 16 bases spanning the gap. In nucleotides, the CDR3 is TGTGCCAGCAGCTTAGTCGGCAGGCTTGTCGGTGGCTACACCTTC. It translates to CASSLVGRLVGGYTF. Supplemented by reference TRBV7-2 and TRBJ1-2, the full variable domain reads GAGVSQSPSNKVTEKGKDVELRCDPISGHTALYWYRQSLGQGLEFLIYFQGNSAPDKSGLPSDRFSAERTGGSVSTLTIQRTQQEDSAVYLCASSLVGRLVGGYTFGSGTRLTVV.

This clone is labeled medium-sized (0.01 to 0.1%). CDR3 DNA: TGTGCCAGCAGTTACTCGACGACAGGATCTAACTATGGCTACACCTTC. Translated: CASSYSTTGSNYGYTF. This chain joins TRBV6-6 and TRBJ1-2; TRBD1 is a possible D gene (6 bases). Germline loops: CDR1 MNHNY, CDR2 SVGAGI (reference sequence). This CDR3 has 16 amino acids. Trimming removed 0 bases from V and 0 bases from J, with 11 bases in between.

V is TRBV6-6 and J is TRBJ2-1; a weak D match, TRBD1 (6 bases). Trimming stripped 5 bases from V and 6 bases from J, with 11 bases between. Per the germline V gene, CDR1 is MNHNY and CDR2 is SVGAGI (reference sequence). This CDR3 is built from 13 residues. In nucleotides, the CDR3 is TGTGCCAGCAGTAGGGACACTTTCAATGAGCAGTTCTTC. It yields the protein CASSRDTFNEQFF.

This clone appeared once. This rearrangement joins TRBV28 to TRBJ2-1, with a possible D match to TRBD1 (7 bases). Germline CDR1 and CDR2: MDHEN and SYDVKM. The CDR3 totals 13 residues. Trimming took off 6 bases at V and 7 bases at J, with 13 bases between the two ends. DNA of the CDR3: TGTGCCAGCAGACGGGGGACAGCGAATGAGCAGTTCTTC. Translating gives CASRRGTANEQFF.

The chain employs TRBV6-5 and TRBJ1-5; D is ambiguous. This CDR3 comprises 12 residues. Germline CDR1 reads MNHEY; CDR2 reads SVGAGI. V was trimmed by 4 bases and J by 4 bases, leaving 5 bases between them. The CDR3 DNA is TGTGCCAGCAGTTTCCCTAATCAGCCCCAGCATTTT. It encodes CASSFPNQPQHF.

The chain carries TRBV30 and TRBJ2-6; a weak D match, TRBD1 (5 bases). Germline-derived CDR1 and CDR2 are GTSNPN and SVGIG (reference sequence). This CDR3 comprises 16 residues. Trimming took off 2 bases at V and 0 bases at J, with 11 bases between the two ends. The CDR3 spells CAWSTKDISGANVLTF. DNA of the CDR3: TGTGCCTGGAGTACGAAGGACATCTCTGGGGCCAACGTCCTGACTTTC.